The 21 T cell receptor beta chains listed next were all sequenced from one sample in a study of blood T cell repertoires in COVID-19. Libraries were prepared by immunoSEQ multiplex PCR; TCRdb keeps only in-frame clonotypes and omits some of them. This sample has some 160,000 clones, with 84% found just once. Sequenced material: peripheral blood. The receptors shown here come from a woman older than 75 with COVID-19, enrolled during active disease.

The V gene is TRBV19, the J gene TRBJ1-4, with 7 bases aligning to TRBD1. CDR1 and CDR2 from the germline V gene are LNHDA and SQIVND (reference sequence). The junction had 13 bases not matched to a gene; V was cut back by 7 bases and J by 8 bases. The CDR3 is 15 residues long. CDR3 sequence (DNA): TGTGCCAGTATCAACCCCCGGGACAGTATCGAAAAACTGTTTTTT. This codes for CASINPRDSIEKLFF.

V usage is TRBV19 and J usage is TRBJ2-5, with 7 bases matching TRBD2. The ends lost 5 bases at V and 2 bases at J; junction bases unmatched: 5. The CDR3 spans 14 residues. The germline V gene has CDR1 LNHDA and CDR2 SQIVND (reference sequence). The CDR3 reads CASSLPGLQETQYF. CDR3 nucleotide sequence: TGTGCCAGTAGTCTACCGGGACTACAAGAGACCCAGTACTTC.

To note about this clone: A much larger clone sits a single nucleotide away, making a read error possible. This chain connects TRBV5-4 to TRBJ1-2; maybe TRBD1 (6 bases). This CDR3 spans 13 amino acids. CDR1 and CDR2 from the germline V gene are SGHNT and YYREEE (reference sequence). The germline V and J ends were trimmed by 4 bases and 1 base, with 8 bases remaining between them. The CDR3 bases are TGTGCCAGCAGCCCGGACAGTAACTATGGCTACACCTTC. It codes for CASSPDSNYGYTF.

The genes are TRBV20-1 and TRBJ2-7; possible D gene TRBD2, 7 bases. V was pared by 7 bases and J by 5 bases, with 12 bases between. CDR3 length equals 11 residues. The germline gives CDR1 DFQATT, CDR2 SNEGSKA (reference sequence). The CDR3 region is CSGGGDNEQYF. The CDR3 bases are TGCAGTGGTGGGGGGGACAACGAGCAGTACTTC.

This clone turned up a few times. The gene calls are TRBV27 and TRBJ1-1; 10 bases fit TRBD1. The germline V gene encodes CDR1 MNHEY and CDR2 SMNVEV (reference sequence). V lost 3 bases to trimming and J lost 7 bases; unmatched junction nucleotides: 5. This CDR3 spans 14 amino acids. The CDR3 bases are TGTGCCAGCAGTTTCGGGACAGGGGCTGGTGAAGCTTTCTTT. It encodes CASSFGTGAGEAFF.

The chain employs TRBV2 and TRBJ1-5; D uncertain. The CDR3 length is 13 residues. V lost 7 bases and J 3 bases, leaving 10 bases between the germline ends. CDR1 is SNHLY and CDR2 is FYNNEI in the germline V gene. This chain's CDR3 is CASKMAPNQPQHF. The CDR3 DNA sequence: TGTGCCAGCAAAATGGCCCCCAATCAGCCCCAGCATTTT.

The V gene is TRBV29-1, the J gene TRBJ1-2, with unresolved D. The CDR3 loop spans 13 amino acids. From germline, CDR1 is SQVTM and CDR2 ANQGSEA. V shed 8 bases and J shed 4 bases, with 17 bases lying between them. This CDR3 reads CSIGLGGSYGYTF. DNA of the CDR3: TGCAGCATTGGACTCGGAGGGTCCTATGGCTACACCTTC.

The chain is built from TRBV30 and TRBJ2-1, with D possibly being TRBD2 (6 bases). Trimming cost V 3 bases and J 2 bases, with 20 bases left between them. The CDR3 is made up of 17 amino acids. Germline V gives CDR1 GTSNPN, CDR2 SVGIG (reference sequence). CDR3 in amino acids: CAWRRSGVGGAYNEQFF. Written as DNA, the CDR3 is TGTGCCTGGAGACGTAGCGGAGTGGGGGGTGCCTACAATGAGCAGTTCTTC.

This rearrangement joins TRBV19 to TRBJ2-5; TRBD1 matches at 8 bases. Germline lookup yields CDR1 LNHDA and CDR2 SQIVND (reference sequence). V shed 5 bases and J 5 bases; nucleotides not matched to a gene: 10. CDR3 length: 15 residues. The chain's CDR3 is CASSGRDRWGETQYF. The CDR3 DNA reads as TGTGCCAGTAGTGGTAGGGACAGGTGGGGGGAGACCCAGTACTTC.

The chain has TRBV4-3 and TRBJ2-3; D is unresolved. Germline CDR1 reads LGHNA; CDR2 reads YSLEER. The ends were cut back, 0 bases at V and 8 bases at J, with 15 bases in the middle. This CDR3 is built from 15 residues. CDR3 amino acids: CASSQDRASSVTQYF. DNA for the CDR3: TGCGCCAGCAGCCAAGATCGAGCTTCAAGTGTTACGCAGTATTTT.

The chain uses TRBV9 and TRBJ2-7, with 7 bases lining up with TRBD1. The CDR3 is 16 amino acids. The ends lost 4 bases at V and 6 bases at J; junction bases unmatched: 16. Germline loops: CDR1 SGDLS, CDR2 YYNGEE. The CDR3: CASSPQKQGPPPEQYF. The CDR3 DNA is TGTGCCAGCAGCCCCCAAAAACAGGGGCCGCCCCCCGAGCAGTACTTC.

The chain is built from TRBV28 and TRBJ2-7; D perhaps matches TRBD2 (10 bases). CDR1 and CDR2 (germline): MDHEN, SYDVKM. With 11 bases removed from V and 1 base from J, the gap between germline ends came to 45 bases. The CDR3 covers 23 residues. The CDR3: CADGTGKGLAGAPLSPSSYEQYF. DNA of the CDR3: TGTGCCGATGGGACAGGGAAAGGGCTAGCGGGAGCCCCATTGTCCCCTTCGTCCTACGAGCAGTACTTC.

The V call is TRBV4-1, the J call TRBJ1-5; 7 bases agree with TRBD1. CDR1 and CDR2 from the germline V gene are MGHRA and YSYEKL. The CDR3 runs to 14 residues. V gave up 4 bases and J gave up 6 bases; unmatched junction bases: 6. CDR3 coding DNA: TGCGCCAGCAGCCCGTACAGGGGCCTTCAGCCCCAGCATTTT. This codes for CASSPYRGLQPQHF.

The chain links TRBV9 to TRBJ1-1; 8 bases agree with TRBD1. Trimming took 3 bases from V and 3 from J; bases not matched to a gene: 7. This CDR3 is 15 amino acids long. Germline V gives CDR1 SGDLS, CDR2 YYNGEE. CDR3 protein: CASSAPGGADTEAFF. In nucleotides, the CDR3 is TGTGCCAGCAGCGCCCCAGGGGGCGCGGACACTGAAGCTTTCTTT.

This clone was recorded only once. The chain couples TRBV9 to TRBJ1-5, with 7 nucleotides matching TRBD1. The junction had 7 bases not matched to a gene; V was cut back by 4 bases and J by 3 bases. The CDR3 consists of 15 residues. Germline-derived CDR1 and CDR2 are SGDLS and YYNGEE. The CDR3 DNA reads TGTGCCAGCAGCCCGACAGGGAGGCTCAATCAGCCCCAGCATTTT. Residues: CASSPTGRLNQPQHF.

The V call is TRBV29-1, the J call TRBJ2-3; 10 bases are a match to TRBD2. The CDR3 has 16 amino acids. CDR1 is SQVTM and CDR2 is ANQGSEA in the germline V gene. V lost 4 bases to trimming and J lost 2 bases; unmatched junction nucleotides: 9. Here the CDR3 reads CSVGLLAGSLTDTQYF. CDR3 coding DNA: TGCAGCGTTGGGTTACTAGCGGGATCCCTCACAGATACGCAGTATTTT.

This rearrangement joins TRBV4-1 to TRBJ1-3; D is unresolved. The CDR3 consists of 18 residues. Germline loops: CDR1 MGHRA, CDR2 YSYEKL. V lost 0 bases, J lost 6 bases, and 21 bases lay in between. Here the CDR3 reads CASSQERVSGFWKNTIYF. Written as DNA, the CDR3 is TGCGCCAGCAGCCAAGAACGGGTCTCGGGGTTTTGGAAAAACACCATATATTTT.

V is TRBV5-1 and J is TRBJ2-2, with D unclear. Germline lookup yields CDR1 SGHRS and CDR2 YFSETQ. V dropped 1 base and J dropped 6 bases, with 10 bases sitting between them. The CDR3 consists of 14 residues. CDR3 region: CASSLFRGPGELFF. Written as DNA, the CDR3 is TGCGCCAGCAGCTTGTTCCGCGGCCCCGGGGAGCTGTTTTTT.

The CDR3 sequence is CASSPDRGLGYTF. The CDR3 coding sequence is TGCGCCAGCAGCCCCGACAGGGGGCTCGGCTACACCTTC. The chain combines TRBV5-1 with TRBJ1-2, with TRBD1 matching over 10 bases. This CDR3 has 13 amino acids. In germline, CDR1 is SGHRS, CDR2 YFSETQ. Unmatched junction bases numbered 5, after V lost 4 bases and J lost 8 bases.

The sample holds one count of this clone. The chain links TRBV6-5 to TRBJ2-3; 8 nucleotides align to TRBD2. CDR1 MNHEY and CDR2 SVGAGI come from the germline V gene. The V segment lost 11 bases and the J segment 7 bases; nucleotides outside the gene matches: 5. This CDR3 is built from 11 residues. The chain's CDR3 is CAVSGTNTQYF. In DNA, the CDR3 is TGTGCCGTTAGCGGGACGAATACGCAGTATTTT.

The chain recombines TRBV11-2 with TRBJ2-7, with D possibly TRBD2 on 6 matching bases. Germline values: CDR1 SGHAT, CDR2 FQNNGV. The germline V and J ends were trimmed by 5 bases and 0 bases, with 17 bases remaining between them. The CDR3 has 16 amino acids. In DNA, the CDR3 is TGTGCCAGCAGCCCCGGGGACTGGTTGCCCTCCTACGAGCAGTACTTC. The encoded protein is CASSPGDWLPSYEQYF.